Here is one TCR beta chain with its context. The antigen remains unidentified. This sample is part of a study of beta chain features in type 1 diabetes. As for the study in general: Cell yields, age and gender were similar between patients and healthy donors.

As every portion of the isolated RNA was reverse transcribed, the sequencing read expressed TCRB transcripts. Assay used: immunoSEQ multiplex PCR; TCRdb lists only in-frame clones, some missing. The data show hundreds of thousands of clones, about an eighth seen once. Trimming cost V 0 bases and J 5 bases, with 12 bases left between them. Germline loops: CDR1 SGHRS, CDR2 YFSETQ. The CDR3 consists of 15 residues. Overall study results and limits: Type 1 diabetes patients showed a moderate but significant shortening of TCRB CDR3s in all four CD4+ subsets.

The V gene is TRBV5-1, the J gene TRBJ2-1; TRBD2 is a possible D gene (6 bases). Specimen: naive CD4+ T cells from blood. The clonotype comes from a man aged 18 to 29 with type 1 diabetes. CDR3 amino acids: CASSLGEVRHNEQFF. DNA of the CDR3: TGCGCCAGCAGCTTGGGGGAGGTGAGACACAATGAGCAGTTCTTC.